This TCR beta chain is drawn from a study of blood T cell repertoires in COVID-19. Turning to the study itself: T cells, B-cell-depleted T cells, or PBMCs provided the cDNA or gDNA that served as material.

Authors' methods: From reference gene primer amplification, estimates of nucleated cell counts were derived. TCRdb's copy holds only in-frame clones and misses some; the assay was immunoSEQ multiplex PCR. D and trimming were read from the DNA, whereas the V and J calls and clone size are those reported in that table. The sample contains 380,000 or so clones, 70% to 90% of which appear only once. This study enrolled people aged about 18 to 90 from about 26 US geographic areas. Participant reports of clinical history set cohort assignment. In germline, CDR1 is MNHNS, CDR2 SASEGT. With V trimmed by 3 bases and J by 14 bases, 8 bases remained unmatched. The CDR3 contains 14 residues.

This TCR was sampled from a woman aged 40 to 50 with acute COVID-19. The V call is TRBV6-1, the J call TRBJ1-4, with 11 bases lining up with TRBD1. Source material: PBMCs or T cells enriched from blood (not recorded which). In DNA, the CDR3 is TGTGCCAGCAGTGAGGACAGGGGGCGCGAGGGCCTGTTTTTT. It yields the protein CASSEDRGREGLFF.